This T cell receptor (beta chain) is from a study of Graves' ophthalmopathy and Graves' hyperthyroidism. This clonotype has a count of ten or more. RNA transcripts yielded amplified TCR beta CDR3 regions. Second-round multiplex PCR came after a first-round RT-PCR that employed HTBI primers. TCRdb independently ran MiXCR on the multiplex PCR reads; one entry per CDR3 protein. The repertoire has about 1.2 million distinct CDR3 sequences, less than 45% of them found once; the top ten carry 11%. The specimen was peripheral blood or thyroid tissue (not recorded which). This TCR was sampled from an adult man with Graves' hyperthyroidism.

The CDR3 nucleotides read TGTGCCAGCAGCGTAGCTGGTATGGCGGTTGAGACCCAGTACTTC. Amino acid sequence: CASSVAGMAVETQYF. The genes are TRBV9 and TRBJ2-5; D uncertain. V was pared by 0 bases and J by 5 bases, with 14 bases between. Germline CDR1 SGDLS, CDR2 YYNGEE. The CDR3 has 15 residues.